This note documents a single TCR beta chain sequence. The source of the sample is a study of low-dose radiotherapy and immunotherapy resistance in tumors. TRAV and TRBV primers primed cDNA for both TCRalpha and TCRbeta. With a constant-region primer and a V-primer adapter, TCRs were subjected to roughly 20 PCR cycles of amplification. TCRdb fed the reads into MiXCR, producing one record per CDR3 protein. The table records 8,500 to 14,000 distinct CDR3 sequences, approximately 55% of them present only once. The CDR3 totals 17 residues. The germline V gene encodes CDR1 PRHDT and CDR2 FYEKMQ (reference sequence). The V gene lost 0 bases and the J gene lost 0 bases, with 12 bases spanning the gap.

The receptor was isolated from a human donor with advanced metastatic prostate, ovarian, gallbladder or colorectal cancer (not recorded which). This table probably holds off-target reads from a library built for another chain. The V and J genes are TRBV13 and TRBJ2-1; D may match TRBD1 or TRBD2 (7 bases each). The CDR3 DNA sequence: TGTGCCAGCAGCTTAGGCGGGGGGACAGCCTCCTACAATGAGCAGTTCTTC. This codes for CASSLGGGTASYNEQFF. The entire variable domain, with the rest obtained from reference TRBV13 and TRBJ2-1, is as follows: AAGVIQSPRHLIKEKRETATLKCYPIPRHDTVYWYQQGPGQDPQFLISFYEKMQSDKGSIPDRFSAQQFSDYHSELNMSSLELGDSALYFCASSLGGGTASYNEQFFGPGTRLTVL.